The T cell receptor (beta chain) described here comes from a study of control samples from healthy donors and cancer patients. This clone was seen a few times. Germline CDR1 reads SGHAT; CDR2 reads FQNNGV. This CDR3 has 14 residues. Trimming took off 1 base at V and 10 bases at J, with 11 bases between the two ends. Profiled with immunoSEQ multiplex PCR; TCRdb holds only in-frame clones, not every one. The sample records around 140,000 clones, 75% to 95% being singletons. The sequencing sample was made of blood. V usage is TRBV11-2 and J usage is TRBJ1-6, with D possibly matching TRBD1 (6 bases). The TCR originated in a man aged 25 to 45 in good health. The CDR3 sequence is CASSLVQGKSPLHF. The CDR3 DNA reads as TGTGCCAGCAGCTTAGTACAGGGCAAATCACCCCTCCACTTT. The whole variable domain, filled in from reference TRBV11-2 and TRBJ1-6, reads EAGVAQSPRYKIIEKRQSVAFWCNPISGHATLYWYQQILGQGPKLLIQFQNNGVVDDSQLPKDRFSAERLKGVDSTLKIQPAKLEDSAVYLCASSLVQGKSPLHFGNGTRLTVT.